This T cell receptor beta chain was sequenced in a study of T cell responses to AZD1222 COVID-19 vaccine. Repertoires were generated with immunoSEQ multiplex PCR, while TCRdb's copy carries only in-frame clones and drops some. The sample holds about 140,000 clones, more than 75% seen once. General study findings and limits: Scientists sampled the repertoires only once the peak T cell response had passed.

CDR1 is SGHVS and CDR2 is FQNEAQ in the germline V gene. The CDR3 is 14 residues long. V was cut by 5 bases and J by 5 bases, with 15 bases left in between. Turning to this clone: Antigen specificity is unknown.

Second-dose timings of about 4 or about 12 weeks were pooled. Specimen: peripheral blood, collected 28 days after the second AZD1222 dose. The TCR was taken from an adult who received the AZD1222 COVID-19 vaccine. This sequence joins TRBV7-8 and TRBJ2-5, with D perhaps assigned TRBD1 or TRBD2 (5 bases each). CDR3: CASSKRGRGETQYF. The CDR3 coding sequence is TGTGCCAGCAGCAAACGGGGCCGAGGGGAGACCCAGTACTTC.